The 9 T cell receptor beta chains given below trace back to one sample, sequenced in a study of shared clonotypes between healthy human individuals. Libraries were prepared by immunoSEQ multiplex PCR; TCRdb keeps only in-frame clonotypes and omits some of them. The table records about 680,000 clones, 74% of them present only once. The sample comprised memory CD4+ T cells sorted from blood. The subset is: CD45RA-negative fraction. The receptor source for this set is a woman younger than 45 in good health.

The rearrangement joins TRBV2 to TRBJ2-7; TRBD1 is a possible D gene (6 bases). The germline V and J ends were trimmed by 4 bases and 5 bases, with 27 bases remaining between them. In germline, CDR1 is SNHLY, CDR2 FYNNEI. The CDR3 sequence is 18 residues long. DNA of the CDR3: TGTGCCAGCAGTGCAGGGGTTGGAGGTTTCGCCGGCAACGACGAGCAGTACTTC. Its protein is CASSAGVGGFAGNDEQYF.

This clone was detected once. CDR3 amino acids: CASSTLTGGNNQPQHF. The CDR3 DNA follows: TGTGCCAGCAGTACCCTGACAGGGGGCAACAATCAGCCCCAGCATTTT. The gene calls are TRBV28 and TRBJ1-5; TRBD1 aligns across 10 bases. Germline CDR1 MDHEN, CDR2 SYDVKM. Trimming took 5 bases from V and 3 from J; bases not matched to a gene: 7. The CDR3 contains 16 residues.

The chain recombines TRBV25-1 with TRBJ2-1, with D perhaps assigned TRBD1 or TRBD2 (5 bases each). CDR1 and CDR2 from the germline V gene are MGHDK and SYGVNS. CDR3 length: 18 residues. V lost 1 base, J lost 0 bases, and 16 bases lay in between. The CDR3 DNA reads TGTGCCAGCAGTGAATCCTATGAGGGGAAAAGCTCCTACAATGAGCAGTTCTTC. Translated: CASSESYEGKSSYNEQFF.

CDR3 sequence: CASSRLAGTQETQYF. The CDR3 DNA is TGTGCCAGCAGCCGACTAGCGGGGACACAAGAGACCCAGTACTTC. The chain carries TRBV7-9 and TRBJ2-5; TRBD2 matches at 11 bases. This CDR3 comprises 15 residues. V lost 5 bases to trimming and J lost 2 bases; unmatched junction nucleotides: 4. The germline gives CDR1 SEHNR, CDR2 FQNEAQ (reference sequence). Full variable domain (remainder filled in from reference TRBV7-9 and TRBJ2-5): DTGVSQNPRHKITKRGQNVTFRCDPISEHNRLYWYRQTLGQGPEFLTYFQNEAQLEKSRLLSDRFSAERPKGSFSTLEIQRTEQGDSAMYLCASSRLAGTQETQYFGPGTRLLVL.

About this clone: Other DNA sequences from this sample encode an identical CDR3 as well. The chain combines TRBV10-2 with TRBJ1-2; 7 nucleotides match TRBD1. J was trimmed by 2 bases and V by 3 bases; bases with no gene match: 3. Germline V lookup: CDR1 WSHSY, CDR2 SAAADI. The CDR3 contains 14 residues. The CDR3: CASSERGLNYGYTF. In nucleotides, the CDR3 is TGCGCCAGCAGTGAAAGGGGGCTGAACTATGGCTACACCTTC.

This sequence joins TRBV11-2 and TRBJ2-1; D ambiguous. The length of the CDR3 is 13 residues. Trimming took 5 bases from V and 5 from J, leaving 10 bases between them. CDR1 SGHAT and CDR2 FQNNGV come from the germline V gene. The CDR3 sequence is CASSLNPDNEQFF. The CDR3 DNA is TGTGCCAGCAGCCTAAACCCGGACAATGAGCAGTTCTTC.

The chain links TRBV25-1 to TRBJ2-7; D tentatively reads TRBD1 or TRBD2 (5 bases each). The germline V and J ends were trimmed by 4 bases and 3 bases, with 16 bases remaining between them. Per germline, CDR1 MGHDK and CDR2 SYGVNS. This CDR3 spans 15 amino acids. For the CDR3, the DNA is TGTGCCAGCAGTGTTGACAGCTCCGGGGTCTACGAGCAGTACTTC. It encodes CASSVDSSGVYEQYF.

Only a few counts were recorded for this clone. This chain uses TRBV20-1 with TRBJ1-2; D unresolved. V lost 5 bases and J 4 bases, leaving 8 bases between the germline ends. The CDR3 is 11 residues long. Looked up from germline, CDR1 is DFQATT and CDR2 is SNEGSKA (reference sequence). The CDR3 loop reads CSAGETYGYTF. The CDR3 nucleotides read TGCAGTGCTGGGGAAACCTATGGCTACACCTTC.

This clone was seen a single time. The chain has TRBV6-6 and TRBJ1-1; 8 bases align to TRBD1. The CDR3 totals 12 residues. V lost 4 bases, J lost 6 bases, and 1 base stayed unmatched. CDR1 is MNHNY and CDR2 is SVGAGI in the germline V gene (reference sequence). CDR3 region: CASSLGQAEAFF. CDR3 nucleotides: TGTGCCAGCAGTTTGGGACAGGCTGAAGCTTTCTTT.